This TCR beta chain was found in a study of T cell responses to AZD1222 COVID-19 vaccine. Generated by immunoSEQ multiplex PCR, the TCRdb table keeps only in-frame clones and is missing some. Counted here are 150,000 to 200,000 clones, roughly 90% occurring once; the ten biggest clones make up around 4.4%. This CDR3 contains 15 residues. Trimming took off 6 bases at V and 0 bases at J, with 9 bases between the two ends. CDR1 and CDR2 (germline): MNHEY, SVGEGT. The sequenced sample was peripheral blood, obtained 28 days after the second AZD1222 dose. This chain uses TRBV6-2 or TRBV6-3 with TRBJ2-6, with D possibly matching TRBD1 (6 bases). The clonotype originates from an adult who received the AZD1222 COVID-19 vaccine. CDR3 amino acids: CASSDRTSGANVLTF. The CDR3 DNA follows: TGTGCCAGCAGCGACAGGACCTCTGGGGCCAACGTCCTGACTTTC.